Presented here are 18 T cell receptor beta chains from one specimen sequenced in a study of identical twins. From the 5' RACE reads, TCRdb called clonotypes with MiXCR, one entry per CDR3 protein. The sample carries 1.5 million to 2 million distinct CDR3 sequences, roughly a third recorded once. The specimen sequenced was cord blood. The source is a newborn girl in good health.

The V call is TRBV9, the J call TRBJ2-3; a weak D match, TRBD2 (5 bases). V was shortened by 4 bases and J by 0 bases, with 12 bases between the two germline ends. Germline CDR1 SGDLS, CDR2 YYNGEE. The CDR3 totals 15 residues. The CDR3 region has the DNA TGTGCCAGCAGCCCCCCTCCGGGGAGCACAGATACGCAGTATTTT. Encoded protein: CASSPPPGSTDTQYF.

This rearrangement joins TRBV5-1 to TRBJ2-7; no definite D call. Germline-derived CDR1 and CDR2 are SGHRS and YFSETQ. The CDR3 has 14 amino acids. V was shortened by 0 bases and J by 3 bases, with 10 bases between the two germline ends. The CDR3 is CASSLGFAFYEQYF. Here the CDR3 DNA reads TGCGCCAGCAGCTTGGGATTCGCTTTCTACGAGCAGTACTTC.

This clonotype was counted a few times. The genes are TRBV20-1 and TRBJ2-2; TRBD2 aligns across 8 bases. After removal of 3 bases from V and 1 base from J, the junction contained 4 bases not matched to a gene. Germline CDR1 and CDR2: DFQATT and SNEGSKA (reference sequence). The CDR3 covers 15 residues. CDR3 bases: TGCAGTGCTAGCAAAGCGGGAGAGAACACCGGGGAGCTGTTTTTT. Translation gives CSASKAGENTGELFF.

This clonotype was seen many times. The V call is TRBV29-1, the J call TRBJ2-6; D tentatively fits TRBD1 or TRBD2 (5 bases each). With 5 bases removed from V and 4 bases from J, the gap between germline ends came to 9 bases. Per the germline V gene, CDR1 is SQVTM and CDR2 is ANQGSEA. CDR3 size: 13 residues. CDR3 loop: CSVLGEGANVLTF. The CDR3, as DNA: TGCAGCGTTCTGGGGGAAGGGGCCAACGTCCTGACTTTC. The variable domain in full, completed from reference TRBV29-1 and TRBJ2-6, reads SAVISQKPSRDICQRGTSLTIQCQVDSQVTMMFWYRQQPGQSLTLIATANQGSEATYESGFVIDKFPISRPNLTFSTLTVSNMSPEDSSIYLCSVLGEGANVLTFGAGSRLTVL.

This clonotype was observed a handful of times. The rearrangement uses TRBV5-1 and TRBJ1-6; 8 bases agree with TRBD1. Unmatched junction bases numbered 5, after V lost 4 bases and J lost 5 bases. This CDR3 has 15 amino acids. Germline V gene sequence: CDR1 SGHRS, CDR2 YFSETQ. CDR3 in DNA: TGCGCCAGCAGCGGAACAGGGGGTAATAATTCACCCCTCCACTTT. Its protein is CASSGTGGNNSPLHF.

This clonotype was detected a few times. CDR3 sequence: CASSESGARYGYTF. CDR3 bases: TGTGCCAGCAGTGAATCGGGGGCCCGCTATGGCTACACCTTC. This chain uses TRBV25-1 with TRBJ1-2; the D gene is possibly TRBD1 (6 bases). V was pared by 1 base and J by 4 bases, with 10 bases between. Germline V gene sequence: CDR1 MGHDK, CDR2 SYGVNS. The CDR3 totals 14 residues.

The chain's CDR3 is CASSYAGQSPGGNTIYF. The CDR3 coding sequence is TGTGCCAGCAGTTACGCGGGGCAGTCCCCTGGGGGAAACACCATATATTTT. The chain combines TRBV6-6 with TRBJ1-3; D is possibly TRBD1 (5 bases). Germline V gene sequence: CDR1 MNHNY, CDR2 SVGAGI (reference sequence). The CDR3 is 17 residues long. Trimming pared 2 bases from V and 4 bases from J, leaving 18 bases between.

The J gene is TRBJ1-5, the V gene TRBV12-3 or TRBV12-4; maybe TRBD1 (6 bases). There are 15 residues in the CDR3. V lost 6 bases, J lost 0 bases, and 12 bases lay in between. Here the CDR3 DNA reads TGTGCCAGCAGGGGGGGCCGTTATAGCAATCAGCCCCAGCATTTT. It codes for CASRGGRYSNQPQHF.

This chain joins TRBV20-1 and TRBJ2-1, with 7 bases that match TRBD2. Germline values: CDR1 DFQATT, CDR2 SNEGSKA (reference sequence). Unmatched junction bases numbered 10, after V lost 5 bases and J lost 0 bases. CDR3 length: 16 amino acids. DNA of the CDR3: TGCAGTGCTGACAACCCCGGGGGGAGCTCCTACAATGAGCAGTTCTTC. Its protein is CSADNPGGSSYNEQFF.

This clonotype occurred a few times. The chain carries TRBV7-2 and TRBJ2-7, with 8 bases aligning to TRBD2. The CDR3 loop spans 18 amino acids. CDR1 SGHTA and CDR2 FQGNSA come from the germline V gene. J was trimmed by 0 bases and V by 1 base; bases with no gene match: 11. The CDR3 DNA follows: TGTGCCAGCAGCTTAGGCCCTTGGGTGAGCGGGAGCTCCTACGAGCAGTACTTC. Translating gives CASSLGPWVSGSSYEQYF. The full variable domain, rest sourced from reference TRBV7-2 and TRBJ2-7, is GAGVSQSPSNKVTEKGKDVELRCDPISGHTALYWYRQSLGQGLEFLIYFQGNSAPDKSGLPSDRFSAERTGGSVSTLTIQRTQQEDSAVYLCASSLGPWVSGSSYEQYFGPGTRLTVT.

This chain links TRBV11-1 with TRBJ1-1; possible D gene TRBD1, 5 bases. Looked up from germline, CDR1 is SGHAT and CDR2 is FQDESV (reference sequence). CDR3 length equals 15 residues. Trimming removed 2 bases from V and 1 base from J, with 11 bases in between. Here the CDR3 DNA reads TGTGCCAGCAGCTTAAGGAGGGGCGCGAACACTGAAGCTTTCTTT. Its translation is CASSLRRGANTEAFF.

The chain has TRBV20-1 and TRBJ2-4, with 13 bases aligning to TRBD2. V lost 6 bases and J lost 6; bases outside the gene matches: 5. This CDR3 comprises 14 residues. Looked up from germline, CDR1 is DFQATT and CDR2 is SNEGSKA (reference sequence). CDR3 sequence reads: CSAPLAGGTNIQYF. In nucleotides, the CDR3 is TGCAGTGCACCACTAGCGGGGGGGACAAACATTCAGTACTTC.

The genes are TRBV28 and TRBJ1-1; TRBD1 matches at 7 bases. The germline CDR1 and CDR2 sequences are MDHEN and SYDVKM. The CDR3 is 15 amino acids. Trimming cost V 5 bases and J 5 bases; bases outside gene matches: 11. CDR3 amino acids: CASSTPTGMGTEAFF. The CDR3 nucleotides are TGTGCCAGCAGTACTCCGACAGGGATGGGGACTGAAGCTTTCTTT.

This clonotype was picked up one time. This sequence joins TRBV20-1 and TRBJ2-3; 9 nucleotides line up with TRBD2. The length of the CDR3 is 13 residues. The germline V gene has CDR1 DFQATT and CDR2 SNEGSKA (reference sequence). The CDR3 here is CGPVASGKFTQYF. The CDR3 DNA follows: TGCGGACCTGTGGCTAGCGGGAAATTTACGCAGTATTTT.

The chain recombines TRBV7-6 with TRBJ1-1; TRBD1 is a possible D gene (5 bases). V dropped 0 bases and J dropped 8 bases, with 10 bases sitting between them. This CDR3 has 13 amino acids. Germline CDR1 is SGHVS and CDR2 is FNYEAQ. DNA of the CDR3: TGTGCCAGCAGCTTAGCCGGGGGGAAGGAAGCTTTCTTT. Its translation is CASSLAGGKEAFF. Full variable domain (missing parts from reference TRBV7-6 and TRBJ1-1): GAGVSQSPRYKVTKRGQDVALRCDPISGHVSLYWYRQALGQGPEFLTYFNYEAQQDKSGLPNDRFSAERPEGSISTLTIQRTEQRDSAMYRCASSLAGGKEAFFGQGTRLTVV.

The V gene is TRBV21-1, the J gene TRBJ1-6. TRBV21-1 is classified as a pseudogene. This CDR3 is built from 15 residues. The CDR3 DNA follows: TGTGCCAGCAGCTCTCGGACCGGAGATGTTTCACCCCTCCACTTT. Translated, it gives CASSSRTGDVSPLHF.

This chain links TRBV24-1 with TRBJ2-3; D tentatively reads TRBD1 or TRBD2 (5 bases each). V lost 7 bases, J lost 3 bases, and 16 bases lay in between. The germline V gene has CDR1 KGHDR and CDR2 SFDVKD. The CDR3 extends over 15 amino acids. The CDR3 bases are TGTGCCACCAGCGAGGGCCCAGGGTGGACAGATACGCAGTATTTT. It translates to CATSEGPGWTDTQYF.

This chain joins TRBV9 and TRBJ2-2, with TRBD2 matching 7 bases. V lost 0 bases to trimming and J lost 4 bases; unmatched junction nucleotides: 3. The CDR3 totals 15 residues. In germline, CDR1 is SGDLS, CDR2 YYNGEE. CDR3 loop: CASSVALAATGELFF. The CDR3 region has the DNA TGTGCCAGCAGCGTAGCTCTAGCGGCCACCGGGGAGCTGTTTTTT.